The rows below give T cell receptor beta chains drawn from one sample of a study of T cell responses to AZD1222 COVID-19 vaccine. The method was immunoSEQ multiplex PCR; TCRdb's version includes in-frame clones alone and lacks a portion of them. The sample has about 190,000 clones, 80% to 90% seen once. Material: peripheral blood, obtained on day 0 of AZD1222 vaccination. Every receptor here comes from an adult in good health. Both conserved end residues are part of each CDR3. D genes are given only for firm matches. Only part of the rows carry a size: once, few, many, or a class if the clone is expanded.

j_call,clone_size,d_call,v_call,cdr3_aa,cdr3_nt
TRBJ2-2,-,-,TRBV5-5,CASSSRTGELFF,TGTGCCAGCAGTTCACGGACCGGGGAGCTGTTTTTT
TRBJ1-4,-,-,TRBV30,CAWSVLRTTNEKLFF,TGTGCCTGGAGTGTCCTAAGAACAACTAATGAAAAACTGTTTTTT
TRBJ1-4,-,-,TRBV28,CALQGREKLFF,TGTGCCTTACAGGGTCGCGAAAAACTGTTTTTT
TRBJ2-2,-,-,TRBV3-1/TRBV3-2,CASSYGPGAGELFF,TGTGCCAGCAGCTATGGCCCGGGCGCCGGGGAGCTGTTTTTT
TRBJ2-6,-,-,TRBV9,CASSASLGRSGANVLTF,TGTGCCAGCAGCGCCAGCCTGGGGCGCTCTGGGGCCAACGTCCTGACTTTC
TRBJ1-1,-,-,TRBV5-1,CASSLMGETEAFF,TGCGCCAGCAGCTTGATGGGAGAGACTGAAGCTTTCTTT
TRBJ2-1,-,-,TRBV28,CASSLFQNSYNEQFF,TGTGCCAGCAGTTTATTTCAGAATTCCTACAATGAGCAGTTCTTC
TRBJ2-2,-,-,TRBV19,CASSIGTGELFF,TGTGCCAGTAGTATAGGGACCGGGGAGCTGTTTTTT
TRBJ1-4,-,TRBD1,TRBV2,CASSEADRVNEKLFF,TGTGCCAGCAGTGAAGCCGACAGGGTAAACGAAAAACTGTTTTTT
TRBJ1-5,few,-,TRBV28,CASSRLQGLQPQHF,TGTGCCAGCAGTAGGTTGCAGGGCTTACAGCCCCAGCATTTT
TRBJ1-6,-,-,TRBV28,CASSDPGPLHF,TGTGCCAGCAGTGACCCGGGCCCTCTCCACTTT
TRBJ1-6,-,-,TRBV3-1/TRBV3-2,CASSQDLGGFGDASPLHF,TGTGCCAGCAGCCAAGATCTGGGGGGTTTTGGGGATGCGTCACCCCTCCACTTT
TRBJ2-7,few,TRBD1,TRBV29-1,CSVTGTGDTYEQYF,TGCAGCGTCACCGGGACAGGGGATACCTACGAGCAGTACTTC
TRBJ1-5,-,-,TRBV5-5,CASSFDRYNQPQHF,TGTGCCAGCAGCTTTGACAGGTACAATCAGCCCCAGCATTTT
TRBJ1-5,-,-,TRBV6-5,CASSPRSGPYQPQHF,TGTGCCAGCAGTCCCAGAAGCGGCCCCTATCAGCCCCAGCATTTT
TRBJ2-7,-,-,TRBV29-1,CSVIRYEQYF,TGCAGCGTCATACGCTACGAGCAGTACTTC
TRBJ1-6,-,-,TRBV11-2,CASSLVPDSPLHF,TGTGCCAGCAGCTTAGTTCCTGACTCACCCCTCCACTTT
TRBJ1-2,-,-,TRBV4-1,CASSQAGARSGYTF,TGCGCCAGCAGCCAGGCCGGGGCCAGGAGTGGCTACACCTTC
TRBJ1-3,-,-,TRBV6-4,CASRRQRGHRGNSGNTIYF,TGTGCCAGCAGGCGGCAACGGGGCCACCGGGGGAACTCTGGAAACACCATATATTTT
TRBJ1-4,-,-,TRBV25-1,CASSDEKLFF,TGTGCCAGCAGTGATGAAAAACTGTTTTTT
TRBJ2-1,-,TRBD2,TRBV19,CASSATLAGGPFPQFF,TGTGCCAGTAGTGCCACACTAGCGGGGGGACCCTTCCCCCAGTTCTTC
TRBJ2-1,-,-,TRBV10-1,CASTSGDEQFF,TGCGCCAGCACCTCCGGCGATGAGCAGTTCTTC
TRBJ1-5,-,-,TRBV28,CASSPPWGGDQPQHF,TGTGCCAGCAGTCCTCCTTGGGGGGGCGATCAGCCCCAGCATTTT
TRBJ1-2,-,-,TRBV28,CASSLRSHYGYTF,TGTGCCAGCAGTTTACGGTCGCACTATGGCTACACCTTC
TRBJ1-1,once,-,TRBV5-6,CASSYPRGNTEAFF,TGTGCCAGCAGTTATCCCCGCGGGAACACTGAAGCTTTCTTT
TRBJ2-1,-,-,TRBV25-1,CASSVVGANEQFF,TGTGCCAGCAGTGTCGTTGGGGCCAATGAGCAGTTCTTC
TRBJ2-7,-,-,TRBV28,CASSFLGGTYEQYF,TGTGCCAGCAGTTTCTTAGGCGGGACCTACGAGCAGTACTTC
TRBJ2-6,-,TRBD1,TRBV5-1,CASDRDPNSGANVLTF,TGCGCCAGTGACAGGGACCCGAACTCTGGGGCCAACGTCCTGACTTTC
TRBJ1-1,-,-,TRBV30,CAWIDWAPEGHVNTEAFF,TGTGCCTGGATAGATTGGGCACCGGAGGGCCATGTGAACACTGAAGCTTTCTTT